Only one count was recorded for the clone carrying this T cell receptor (beta chain). This specimen belongs to a study of cytomegalovirus exposure and HLA in healthy donors. Study overall: HLA-typed donors were the source of about 85 million unique TCRs held in an early data release.

The PCR contained 60 Vbeta and 13 Jbeta primers. The data were produced by immunoSEQ multiplex PCR, yet TCRdb's version contains in-frame clones alone and is incomplete. Among around 200,000 clones listed, around 76% were seen once. Per the germline V gene, CDR1 is KGHSH and CDR2 is LQKENI. Trimming cost V 4 bases and J 2 bases, with 15 bases left between them. This CDR3 spans 16 amino acids. The chain uses TRBV18 and TRBJ1-5, with TRBD1 as a possible D gene (5 bases). The sample consisted of PBMCs. The source is a young man in good health and CMV-seronegative. The CDR3 protein is CASSHRGVIGNQPQHF. As DNA, the CDR3 is TGTGCCAGCTCACATAGGGGCGTTATAGGCAATCAGCCCCAGCATTTT.